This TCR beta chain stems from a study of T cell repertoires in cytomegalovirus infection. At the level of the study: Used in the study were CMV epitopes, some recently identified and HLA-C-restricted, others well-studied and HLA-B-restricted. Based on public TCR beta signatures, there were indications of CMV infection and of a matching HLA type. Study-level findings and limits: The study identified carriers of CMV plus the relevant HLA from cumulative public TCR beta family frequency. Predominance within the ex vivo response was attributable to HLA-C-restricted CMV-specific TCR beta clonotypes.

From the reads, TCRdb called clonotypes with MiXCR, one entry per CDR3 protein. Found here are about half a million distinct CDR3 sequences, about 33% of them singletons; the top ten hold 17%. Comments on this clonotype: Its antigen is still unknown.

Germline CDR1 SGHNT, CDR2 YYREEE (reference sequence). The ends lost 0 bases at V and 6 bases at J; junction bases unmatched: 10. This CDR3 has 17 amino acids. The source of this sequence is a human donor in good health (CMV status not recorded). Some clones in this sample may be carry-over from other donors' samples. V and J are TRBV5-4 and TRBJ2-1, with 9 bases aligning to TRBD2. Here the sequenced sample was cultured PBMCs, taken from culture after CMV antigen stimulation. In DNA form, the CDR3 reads TGTGCCAGCAGCTTGGGACTAGCGGCAGGTGGGGGCAATGAGCAGTTCTTC. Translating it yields CASSLGLAAGGGNEQFF.